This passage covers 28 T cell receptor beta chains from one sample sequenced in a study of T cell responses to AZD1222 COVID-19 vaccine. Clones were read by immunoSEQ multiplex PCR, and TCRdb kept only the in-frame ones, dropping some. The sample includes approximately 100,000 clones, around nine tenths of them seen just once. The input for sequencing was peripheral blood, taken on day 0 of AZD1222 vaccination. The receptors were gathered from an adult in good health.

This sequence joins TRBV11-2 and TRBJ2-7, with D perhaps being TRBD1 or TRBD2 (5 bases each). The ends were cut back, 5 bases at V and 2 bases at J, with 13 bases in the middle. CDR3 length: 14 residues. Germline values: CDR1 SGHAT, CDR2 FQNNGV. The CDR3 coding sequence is TGTGCCAGCAGCAATTATCGGGGCGCCTACGAGCAGTACTTC. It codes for CASSNYRGAYEQYF.

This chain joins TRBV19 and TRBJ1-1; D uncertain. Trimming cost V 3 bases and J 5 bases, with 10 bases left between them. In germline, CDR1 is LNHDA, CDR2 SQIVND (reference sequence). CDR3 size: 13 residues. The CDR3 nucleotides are TGTGCCAGTAGTATTATGGGAAAAACTGAAGCTTTCTTT. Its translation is CASSIMGKTEAFF.

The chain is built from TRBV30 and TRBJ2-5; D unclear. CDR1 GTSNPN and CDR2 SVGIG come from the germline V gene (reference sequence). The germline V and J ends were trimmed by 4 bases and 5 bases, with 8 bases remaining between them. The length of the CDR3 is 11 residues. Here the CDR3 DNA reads TGTGCCTGGACCCCTGGGGAGACCCAGTACTTC. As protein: CAWTPGETQYF. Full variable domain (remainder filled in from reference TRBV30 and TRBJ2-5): SQTIHQWPATLVQPVGSPLSLECTVEGTSNPNLYWYRQAAGRGLQLLFYSVGIGQISSEVPQNLSASRPQDRQFILSSKKLLLSDSGFYLCAWTPGETQYFGPGTRLLVL.

CDR3 in DNA: TGTGCCAGTAGTATAGTGCCGCTAGATACGCAGTATTTT. Translating it yields CASSIVPLDTQYF. The chain links TRBV19 to TRBJ2-3, with D hard to call. From germline, CDR1 is LNHDA and CDR2 SQIVND (reference sequence). V lost 1 base and J lost 5, with 7 bases in between. The CDR3 contains 13 residues.

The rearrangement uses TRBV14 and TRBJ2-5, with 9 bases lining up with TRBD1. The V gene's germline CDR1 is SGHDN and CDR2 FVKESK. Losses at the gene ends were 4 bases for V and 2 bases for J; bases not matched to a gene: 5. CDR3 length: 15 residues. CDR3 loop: CASSRTGVVQETQYF. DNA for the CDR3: TGTGCCAGCAGCCGGACAGGGGTTGTTCAAGAGACCCAGTACTTC.

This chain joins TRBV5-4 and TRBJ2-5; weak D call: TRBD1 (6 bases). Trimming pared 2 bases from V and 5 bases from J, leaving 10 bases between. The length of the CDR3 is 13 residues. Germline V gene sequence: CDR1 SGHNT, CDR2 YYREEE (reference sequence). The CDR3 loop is CASSLGQGETQYF. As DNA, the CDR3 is TGTGCCAGCAGCTTAGGGCAGGGGGAGACCCAGTACTTC. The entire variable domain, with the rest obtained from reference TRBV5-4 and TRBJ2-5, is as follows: ETGVTQSPTHLIKTRGQQVTLRCSSQSGHNTVSWYQQALGQGPQFIFQYYREEENGRGNFPPRFSGLQFPNYSSELNVNALELDDSALYLCASSLGQGETQYFGPGTRLLVL.

The CDR3 region is CASSTRTSGSGADTQYF. The CDR3 DNA reads TGTGCCAGTAGTACCCGGACTAGCGGGAGTGGCGCAGATACGCAGTATTTT. The rearrangement links TRBV19 to TRBJ2-3, with TRBD2 identical over 13 bases. CDR3 length equals 17 residues. The ends lost 4 bases at V and 4 bases at J; junction bases unmatched: 8. Germline V CDR1 and CDR2: LNHDA, SQIVND (reference sequence).

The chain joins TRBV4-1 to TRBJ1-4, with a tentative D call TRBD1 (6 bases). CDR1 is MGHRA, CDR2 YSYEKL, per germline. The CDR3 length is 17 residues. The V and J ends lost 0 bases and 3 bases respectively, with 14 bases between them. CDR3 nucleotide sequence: TGCGCCAGCAGCCAAGAACCTAGAAGACAGGCTAATGAAAAACTGTTTTTT. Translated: CASSQEPRRQANEKLFF.

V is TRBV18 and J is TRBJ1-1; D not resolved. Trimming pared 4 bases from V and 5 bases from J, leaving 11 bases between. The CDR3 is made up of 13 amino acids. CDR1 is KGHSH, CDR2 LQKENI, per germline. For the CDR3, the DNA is TGTGCCAGCTCACTGGACTTAGGGACTGAAGCTTTCTTT. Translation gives CASSLDLGTEAFF.

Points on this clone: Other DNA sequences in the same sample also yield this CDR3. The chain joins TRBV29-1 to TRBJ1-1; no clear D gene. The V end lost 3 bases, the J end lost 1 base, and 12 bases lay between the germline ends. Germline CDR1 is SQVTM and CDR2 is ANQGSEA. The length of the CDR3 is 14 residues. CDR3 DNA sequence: TGCAGCGTTGAGGAAGGGAACTCGAACACTGAAGCTTTCTTT. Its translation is CSVEEGNSNTEAFF.

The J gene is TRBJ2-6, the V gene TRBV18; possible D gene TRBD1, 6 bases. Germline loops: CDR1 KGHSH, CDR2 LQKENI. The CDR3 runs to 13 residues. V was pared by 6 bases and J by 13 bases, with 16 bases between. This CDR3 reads CASSPDSPHVLTF. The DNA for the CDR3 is TGTGCCAGCTCGCCGGACAGCCCTCATGTCCTGACTTTC.

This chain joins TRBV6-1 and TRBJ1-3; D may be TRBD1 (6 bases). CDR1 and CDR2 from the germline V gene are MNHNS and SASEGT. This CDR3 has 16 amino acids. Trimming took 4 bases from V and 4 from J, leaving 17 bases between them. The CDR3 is CASSAQKAGQGNTIYF. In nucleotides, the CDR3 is TGTGCCAGCAGTGCCCAGAAAGCTGGACAGGGAAACACCATATATTTT.

DNA of the CDR3: TGTGCCAGCAGCTTGGGGACTCTTAACACCGGGGAGCTGTTTTTT. Translation gives CASSLGTLNTGELFF. The chain employs TRBV5-8 and TRBJ2-2; weak D call: TRBD2 (5 bases). Trimming took off 0 bases at V and 2 bases at J, with 8 bases between the two ends. The CDR3 length is 15 residues. From germline, CDR1 is SGHTS and CDR2 YDEGEE.

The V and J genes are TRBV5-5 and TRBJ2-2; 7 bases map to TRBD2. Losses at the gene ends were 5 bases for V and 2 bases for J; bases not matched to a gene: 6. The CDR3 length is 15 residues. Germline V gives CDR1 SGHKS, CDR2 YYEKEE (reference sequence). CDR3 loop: CASSTLAVNTGELFF. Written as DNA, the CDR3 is TGTGCCAGCAGTACCCTAGCGGTTAACACCGGGGAGCTGTTTTTT.

The CDR3 here is CASSLGYEQYF. Here the CDR3 DNA reads TGTGCCAGCAGCTTGGGTTACGAGCAGTACTTC. V gene TRBV5-4 combines with J gene TRBJ2-7; D is ambiguous. Between the trimmed V and J ends, which lost 0 bases and 4 bases, there was a span of 2 bases. This CDR3 is built from 11 residues. Germline-derived CDR1 and CDR2 are SGHNT and YYREEE (reference sequence). The full variable domain, its missing parts supplied by reference TRBV5-4 and TRBJ2-7, is ETGVTQSPTHLIKTRGQQVTLRCSSQSGHNTVSWYQQALGQGPQFIFQYYREEENGRGNFPPRFSGLQFPNYSSELNVNALELDDSALYLCASSLGYEQYFGPGTRLTVT.

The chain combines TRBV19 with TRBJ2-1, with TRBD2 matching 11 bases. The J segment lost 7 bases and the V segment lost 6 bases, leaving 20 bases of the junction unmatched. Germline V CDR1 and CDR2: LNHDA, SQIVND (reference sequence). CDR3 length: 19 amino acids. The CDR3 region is CASSENLAGGPGKYNEQFF. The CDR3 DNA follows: TGTGCCAGTAGCGAAAATTTAGCGGGAGGGCCCGGAAAATATAATGAGCAGTTCTTC.

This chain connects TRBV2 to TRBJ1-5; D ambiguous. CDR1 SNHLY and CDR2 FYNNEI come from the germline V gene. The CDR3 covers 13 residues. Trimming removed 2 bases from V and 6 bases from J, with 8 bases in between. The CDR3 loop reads CASSESGFQPQHF. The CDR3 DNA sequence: TGTGCCAGCAGTGAATCGGGGTTTCAGCCCCAGCATTTT.

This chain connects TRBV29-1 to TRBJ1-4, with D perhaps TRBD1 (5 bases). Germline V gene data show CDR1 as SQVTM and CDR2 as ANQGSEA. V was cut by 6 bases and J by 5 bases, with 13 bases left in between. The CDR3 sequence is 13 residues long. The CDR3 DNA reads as TGCAGCGTCCTCCGGGACGGGAATGAAAAACTGTTTTTT. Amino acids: CSVLRDGNEKLFF.

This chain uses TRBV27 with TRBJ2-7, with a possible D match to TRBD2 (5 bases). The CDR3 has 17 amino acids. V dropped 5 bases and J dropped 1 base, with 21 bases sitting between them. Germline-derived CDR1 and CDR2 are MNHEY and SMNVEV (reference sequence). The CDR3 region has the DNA TGTGCCAGCAGTCCCAAGTTCACGGGGTGGATTTCCTACGAGCAGTACTTC. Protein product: CASSPKFTGWISYEQYF.

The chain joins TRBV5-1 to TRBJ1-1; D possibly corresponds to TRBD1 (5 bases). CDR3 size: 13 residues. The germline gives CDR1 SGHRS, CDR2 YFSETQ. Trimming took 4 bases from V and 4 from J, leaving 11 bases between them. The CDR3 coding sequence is TGCGCCAGCAGCGGAGGGGCGAGCACTGAAGCTTTCTTT. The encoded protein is CASSGGASTEAFF.

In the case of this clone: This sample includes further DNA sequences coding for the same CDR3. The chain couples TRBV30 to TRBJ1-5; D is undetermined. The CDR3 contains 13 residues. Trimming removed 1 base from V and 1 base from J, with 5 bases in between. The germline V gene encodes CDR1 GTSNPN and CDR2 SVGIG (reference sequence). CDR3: CAWSADSNQPQHF. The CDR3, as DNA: TGTGCCTGGAGTGCTGACAGCAATCAGCCCCAGCATTTT.

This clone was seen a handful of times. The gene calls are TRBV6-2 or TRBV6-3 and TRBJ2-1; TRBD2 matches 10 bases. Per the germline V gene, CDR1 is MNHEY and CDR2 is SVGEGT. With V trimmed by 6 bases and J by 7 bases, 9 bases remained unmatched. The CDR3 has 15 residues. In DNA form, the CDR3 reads TGTGCCAGCAGCAACAGACTAGCGGGTGGGAATGAGCAGTTCTTC. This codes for CASSNRLAGGNEQFF.

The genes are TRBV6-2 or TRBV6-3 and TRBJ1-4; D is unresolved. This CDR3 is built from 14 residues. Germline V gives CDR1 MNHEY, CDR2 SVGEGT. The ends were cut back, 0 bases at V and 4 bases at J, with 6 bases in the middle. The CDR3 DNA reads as TGTGCCAGCAGTTACTCGTCAGTTAATGAAAAACTGTTTTTT. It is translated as CASSYSSVNEKLFF.

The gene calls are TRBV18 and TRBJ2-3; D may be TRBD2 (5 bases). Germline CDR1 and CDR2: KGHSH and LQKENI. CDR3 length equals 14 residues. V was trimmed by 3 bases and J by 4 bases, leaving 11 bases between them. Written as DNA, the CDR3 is TGTGCCAGCTCACCTCCGGGGAAGGCAGATACGCAGTATTTT. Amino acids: CASSPPGKADTQYF.

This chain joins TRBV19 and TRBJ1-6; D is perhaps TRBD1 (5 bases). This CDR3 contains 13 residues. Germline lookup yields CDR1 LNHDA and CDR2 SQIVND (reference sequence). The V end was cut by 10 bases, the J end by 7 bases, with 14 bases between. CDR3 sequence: CATNWGENSPLHF. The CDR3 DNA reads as TGTGCCACCAACTGGGGGGAAAATTCACCCCTCCACTTT.

CDR3 amino acids: CASRPDGHSNQPQHF. The CDR3 nucleotides are TGTGCCAGCAGACCTGACGGGCATAGCAATCAGCCCCAGCATTTT. The chain carries TRBV28 and TRBJ1-5; D unresolved. The CDR3 contains 15 residues. The germline V gene encodes CDR1 MDHEN and CDR2 SYDVKM. The V and J ends lost 6 bases and 0 bases respectively, with 12 bases between them.

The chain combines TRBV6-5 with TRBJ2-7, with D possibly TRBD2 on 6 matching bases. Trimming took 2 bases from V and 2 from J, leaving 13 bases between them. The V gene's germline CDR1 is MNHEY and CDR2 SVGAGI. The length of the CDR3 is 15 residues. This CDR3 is CASSYSVGGTYEQYF. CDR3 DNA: TGTGCCAGCAGTTACAGCGTCGGGGGAACCTACGAGCAGTACTTC.

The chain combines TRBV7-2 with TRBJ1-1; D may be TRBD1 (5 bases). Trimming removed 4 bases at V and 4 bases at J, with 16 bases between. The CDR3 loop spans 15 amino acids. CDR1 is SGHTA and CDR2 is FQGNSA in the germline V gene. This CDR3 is CASSSIGVWGTEAFF. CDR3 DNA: TGTGCCAGCAGCTCAATAGGGGTATGGGGCACTGAAGCTTTCTTT. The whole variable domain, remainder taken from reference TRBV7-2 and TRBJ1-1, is GAGVSQSPSNKVTEKGKDVELRCDPISGHTALYWYRQSLGQGLEFLIYFQGNSAPDKSGLPSDRFSAERTGGSVSTLTIQRTQQEDSAVYLCASSSIGVWGTEAFFGQGTRLTVV.